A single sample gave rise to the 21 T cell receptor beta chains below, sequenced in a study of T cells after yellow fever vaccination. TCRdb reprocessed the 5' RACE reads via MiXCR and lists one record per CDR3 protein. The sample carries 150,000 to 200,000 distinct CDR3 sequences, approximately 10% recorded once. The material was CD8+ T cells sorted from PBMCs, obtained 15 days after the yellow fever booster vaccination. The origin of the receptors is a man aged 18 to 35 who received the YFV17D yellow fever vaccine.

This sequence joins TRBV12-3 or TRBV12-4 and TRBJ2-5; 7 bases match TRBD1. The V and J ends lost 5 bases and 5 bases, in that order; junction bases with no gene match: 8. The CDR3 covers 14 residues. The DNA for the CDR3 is TGTGCCAGCAGTACACGACAGGGAGTGGAGACCCAGTACTTC. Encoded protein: CASSTRQGVETQYF.

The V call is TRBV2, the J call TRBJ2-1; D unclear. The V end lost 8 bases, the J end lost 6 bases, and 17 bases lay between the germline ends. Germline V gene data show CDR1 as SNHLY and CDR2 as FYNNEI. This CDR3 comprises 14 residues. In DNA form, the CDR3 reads TGTGCCAGCCCTATAGACGGCGCGTTCAATGAGCAGTTCTTC. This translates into CASPIDGAFNEQFF.

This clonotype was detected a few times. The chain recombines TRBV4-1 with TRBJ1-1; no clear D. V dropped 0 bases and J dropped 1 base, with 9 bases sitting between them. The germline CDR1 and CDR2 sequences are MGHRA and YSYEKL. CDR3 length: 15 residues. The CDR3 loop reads CASSQDRRQNTEAFF. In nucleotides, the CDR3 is TGCGCCAGCAGCCAAGACAGGCGGCAGAACACTGAAGCTTTCTTT.

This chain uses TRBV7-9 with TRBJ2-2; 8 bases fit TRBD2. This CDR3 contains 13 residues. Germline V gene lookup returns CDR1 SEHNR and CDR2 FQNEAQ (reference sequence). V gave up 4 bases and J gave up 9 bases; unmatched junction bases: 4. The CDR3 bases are TGTGCCAGCAGCTGGGGACTAGAGCGGGAGCTGTTTTTT. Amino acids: CASSWGLERELFF. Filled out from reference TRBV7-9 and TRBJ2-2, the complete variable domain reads DTGVSQNPRHKITKRGQNVTFRCDPISEHNRLYWYRQTLGQGPEFLTYFQNEAQLEKSRLLSDRFSAERPKGSFSTLEIQRTEQGDSAMYLCASSWGLERELFFGEGSRLTVL.

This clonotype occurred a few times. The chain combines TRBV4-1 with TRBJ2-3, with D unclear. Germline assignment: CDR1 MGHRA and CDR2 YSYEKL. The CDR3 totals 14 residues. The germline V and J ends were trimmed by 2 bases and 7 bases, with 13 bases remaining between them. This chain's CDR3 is CASSQLPGVYTQYF. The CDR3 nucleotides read TGCGCCAGCAGCCAACTTCCCGGAGTGTATACGCAGTATTTT.

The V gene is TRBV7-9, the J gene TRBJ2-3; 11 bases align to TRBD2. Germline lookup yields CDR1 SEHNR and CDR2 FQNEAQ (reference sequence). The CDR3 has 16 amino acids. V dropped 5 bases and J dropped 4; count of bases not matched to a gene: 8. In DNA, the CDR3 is TGTGCCAGCAGCGTTCCACTAGCGGGGGTCGCAGATACGCAGTATTTT. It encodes CASSVPLAGVADTQYF.

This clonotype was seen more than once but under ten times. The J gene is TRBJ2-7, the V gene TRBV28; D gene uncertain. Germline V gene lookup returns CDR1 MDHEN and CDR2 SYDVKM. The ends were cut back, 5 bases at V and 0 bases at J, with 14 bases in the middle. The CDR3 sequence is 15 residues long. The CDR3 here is CASSPTALTSYEQYV. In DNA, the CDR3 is TGTGCCAGCAGTCCCACCGCTTTAACCTCCTACGAGCAGTACGTC.

The CDR3 is CATSDLRSGSTGELFF. The DNA of the CDR3 is TGTGCCACCAGTGATTTGCGTTCAGGGAGTACCGGGGAGCTGTTTTTT. The chain has TRBV24-1 and TRBJ2-2, with D perhaps assigned TRBD1 or TRBD2 (5 bases each). The CDR3 has 16 amino acids. The germline CDR1 and CDR2 sequences are KGHDR and SFDVKD. Trimming shortened V by 0 bases and J by 5 bases, and 12 bases separated the two germline ends.

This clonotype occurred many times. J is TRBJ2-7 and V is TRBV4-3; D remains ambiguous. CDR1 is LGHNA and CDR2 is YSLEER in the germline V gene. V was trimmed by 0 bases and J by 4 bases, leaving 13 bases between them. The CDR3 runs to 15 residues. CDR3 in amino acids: CASSQEAQTGYEQYF. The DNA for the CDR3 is TGCGCCAGCAGCCAAGAGGCCCAGACTGGTTACGAGCAGTACTTC.

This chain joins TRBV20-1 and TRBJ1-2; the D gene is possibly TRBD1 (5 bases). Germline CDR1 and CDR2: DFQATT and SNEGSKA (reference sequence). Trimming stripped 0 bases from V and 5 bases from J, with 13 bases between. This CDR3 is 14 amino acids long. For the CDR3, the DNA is TGCAGTGCTAGAGATCGAACCAGGGATTATGGCTACACCTTC. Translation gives CSARDRTRDYGYTF.

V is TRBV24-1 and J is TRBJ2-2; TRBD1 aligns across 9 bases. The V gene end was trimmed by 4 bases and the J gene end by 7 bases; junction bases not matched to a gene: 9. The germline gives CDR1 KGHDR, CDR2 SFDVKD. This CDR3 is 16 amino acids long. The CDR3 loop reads CATSETGTGRDGELFF. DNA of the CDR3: TGTGCCACCAGTGAGACCGGGACAGGGCGTGACGGGGAGCTGTTTTTT.

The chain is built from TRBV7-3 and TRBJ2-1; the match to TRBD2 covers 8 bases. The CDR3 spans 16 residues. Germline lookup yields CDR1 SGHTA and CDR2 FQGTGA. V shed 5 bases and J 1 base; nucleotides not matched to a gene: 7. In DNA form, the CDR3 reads TGTGCCAGCAGCATATTCTCGGGGGGGTCCTACAATGAGCAGTTCTTC. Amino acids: CASSIFSGGSYNEQFF.

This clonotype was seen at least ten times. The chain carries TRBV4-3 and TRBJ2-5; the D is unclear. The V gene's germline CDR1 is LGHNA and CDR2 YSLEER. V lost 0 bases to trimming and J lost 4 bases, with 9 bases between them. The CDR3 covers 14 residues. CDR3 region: CASSQDSGLETQYF. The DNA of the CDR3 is TGCGCCAGCAGCCAAGACTCAGGATTAGAGACCCAGTACTTC.

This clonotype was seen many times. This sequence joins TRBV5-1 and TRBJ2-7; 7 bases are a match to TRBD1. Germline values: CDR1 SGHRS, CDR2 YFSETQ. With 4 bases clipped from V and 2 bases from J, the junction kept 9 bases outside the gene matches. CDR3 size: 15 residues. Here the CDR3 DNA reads TGCGCCAGCAGCCCGGACCCGGACAGGACCTACGAGCAGTACGTC. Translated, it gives CASSPDPDRTYEQYV.

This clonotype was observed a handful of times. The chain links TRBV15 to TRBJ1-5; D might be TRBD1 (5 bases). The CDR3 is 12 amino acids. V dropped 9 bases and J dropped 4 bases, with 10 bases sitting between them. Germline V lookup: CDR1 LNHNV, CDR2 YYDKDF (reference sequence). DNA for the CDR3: TGTGCCACGGGGGGGGGTAATCAGCCCCAGCATTTT. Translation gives CATGGGNQPQHF. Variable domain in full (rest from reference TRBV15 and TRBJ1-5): DAMVIQNPRYQVTQFGKPVTLSCSQTLNHNVMYWYQQKSSQAPKLLFHYYDKDFNNEADTPDNFQSRRPNTSFCFLDIRSPGLGDTAMYLCATGGGNQPQHFGDGTRLSIL.

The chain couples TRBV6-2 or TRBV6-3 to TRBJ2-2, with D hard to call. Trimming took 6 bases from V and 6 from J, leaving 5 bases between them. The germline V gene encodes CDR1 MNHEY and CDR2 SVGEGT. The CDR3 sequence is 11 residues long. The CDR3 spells CASSRSGELFF. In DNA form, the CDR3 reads TGTGCCAGCAGCCGGTCCGGGGAGCTGTTTTTT.

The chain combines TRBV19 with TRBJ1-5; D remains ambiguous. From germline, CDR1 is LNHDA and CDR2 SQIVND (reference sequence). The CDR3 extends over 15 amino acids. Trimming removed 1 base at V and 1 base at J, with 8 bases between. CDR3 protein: CASSIAYRSNQPQHF. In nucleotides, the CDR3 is TGTGCCAGTAGTATAGCCTATAGGAGCAATCAGCCCCAGCATTTT. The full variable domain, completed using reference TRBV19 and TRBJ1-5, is DGGITQSPKYLFRKEGQNVTLSCEQNLNHDAMYWYRQDPGQGLRLIYYSQIVNDFQKGDIAEGYSVSREKKESFPLTVTSAQKNPTAFYLCASSIAYRSNQPQHFGDGTRLSIL.

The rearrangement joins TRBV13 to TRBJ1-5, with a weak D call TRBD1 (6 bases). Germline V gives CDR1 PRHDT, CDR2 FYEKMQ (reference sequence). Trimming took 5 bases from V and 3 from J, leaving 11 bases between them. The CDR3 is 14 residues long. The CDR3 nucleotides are TGTGCCAGCAGCCAGGGGACGGCCAATCAGCCCCAGCATTTT. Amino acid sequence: CASSQGTANQPQHF. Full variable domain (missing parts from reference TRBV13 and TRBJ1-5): AAGVIQSPRHLIKEKRETATLKCYPIPRHDTVYWYQQGPGQDPQFLISFYEKMQSDKGSIPDRFSAQQFSDYHSELNMSSLELGDSALYFCASSQGTANQPQHFGDGTRLSIL.

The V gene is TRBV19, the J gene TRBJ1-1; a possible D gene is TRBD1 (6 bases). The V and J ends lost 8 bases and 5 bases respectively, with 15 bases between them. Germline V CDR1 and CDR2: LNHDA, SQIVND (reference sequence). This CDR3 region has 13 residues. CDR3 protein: CASGPGGRTEAFF. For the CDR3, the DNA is TGTGCCAGTGGCCCCGGGGGCCGTACTGAAGCTTTCTTT.

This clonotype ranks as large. CDR3 sequence: CASSLYRDSPRPQHF. The CDR3 nucleotides read TGTGCCAGCAGCTTATACCGGGACTCCCCCAGGCCCCAGCATTTT. The chain couples TRBV5-5 to TRBJ1-5; a weak D match, TRBD1 (5 bases). The germline gives CDR1 SGHKS, CDR2 YYEKEE (reference sequence). CDR3 length: 15 residues. Trimming pared 2 bases from V and 9 bases from J, leaving 18 bases between.

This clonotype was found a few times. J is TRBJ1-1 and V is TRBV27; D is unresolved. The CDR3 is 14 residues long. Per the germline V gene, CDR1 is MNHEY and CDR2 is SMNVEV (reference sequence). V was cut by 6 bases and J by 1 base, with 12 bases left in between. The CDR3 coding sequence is TGTGCCAGCAGCCTCCAGCTGGGGAACACTGAAGCTTTCTTT. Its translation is CASSLQLGNTEAFF.